The clone carrying this T cell receptor beta chain showed up just once. This entry belongs to a study of T cells in localized non-small cell lung cancer. Germline lookup yields CDR1 WSHSY and CDR2 SAAADI. Losses at the gene ends were 4 bases for V and 1 base for J; bases not matched to a gene: 9. This CDR3 region has 16 residues. TCRdb's copy holds only in-frame clones and misses some; the assay was immunoSEQ multiplex PCR. The data contain tens of thousands of clones, over 75% of them singletons. The sample in question was peripheral blood, obtained before any cancer treatment. The clonotype originates from a male donor older than 55 with stage III lung adenocarcinoma. The rearrangement joins TRBV10-2 to TRBJ1-2, with 7 bases lining up with TRBD1. The CDR3 protein is CASSGGGAWDNYGYTF. The CDR3 nucleotides are TGCGCCAGCAGTGGAGGGGGCGCGTGGGATAACTATGGCTACACCTTC.